This TCR beta chain was sequenced in a study of technical replicates of blood from several donors. Clones were sequenced by immunoSEQ multiplex PCR, and TCRdb holds only the in-frame ones, with some missing. The sample includes 100,000 or so clones, roughly 95% seen only once; the top ten take approximately 0.2%. For this clone: One end of the junction does not line up with germline, which may come from a read error.

CDR3 length equals 18 residues. Germline V lookup: CDR1 LGHNA, CDR2 YNFKEQ. Sequenced sample: T cells isolated from PBMCs. The chain joins TRBV4-2 to TRBJ2-7; 8 positions match TRBD1. The source of this sequence is a human donor in good health. DNA for the CDR3: TGTGCCAGCAGCTACCGGACAGGGTTAGGGGGGAAGTCCTCCGAGCAGTACTTC. Residues: CASSYRTGLGGKSSEQYF.